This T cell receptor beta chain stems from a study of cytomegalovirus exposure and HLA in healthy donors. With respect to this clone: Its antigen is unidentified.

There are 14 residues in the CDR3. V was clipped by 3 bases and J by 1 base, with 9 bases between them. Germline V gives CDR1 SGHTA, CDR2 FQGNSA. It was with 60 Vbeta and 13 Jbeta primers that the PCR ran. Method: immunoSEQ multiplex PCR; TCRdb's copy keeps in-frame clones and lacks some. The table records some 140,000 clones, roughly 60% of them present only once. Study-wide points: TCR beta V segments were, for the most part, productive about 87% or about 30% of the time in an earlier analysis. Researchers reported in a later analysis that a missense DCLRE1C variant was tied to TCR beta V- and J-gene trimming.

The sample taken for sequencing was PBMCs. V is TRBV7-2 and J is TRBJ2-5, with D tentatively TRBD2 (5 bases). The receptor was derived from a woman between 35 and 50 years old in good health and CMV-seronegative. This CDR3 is CASSFRTFQETQYF. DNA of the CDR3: TGTGCCAGCAGCTTTCGGACTTTCCAAGAGACCCAGTACTTC.